One sample yielded the 13 T cell receptor beta chains listed below, sequenced in a study of shared clonotypes between healthy human individuals. Sequencing used immunoSEQ multiplex PCR; TCRdb keeps in-frame clones, though not all of them. Here the sample spans about 2 million clones, just under 95% being singletons. CD45RO-negative cells were positively selected for CCR7, leaving out terminally differentiated effector memory CD45RA+ cells. Source material: naive CD8+ T cells sorted from blood. These receptors were obtained from a man between 18 and 35 years old in good health.

The chain combines TRBV5-1 with TRBJ2-7; 10 nucleotides agree with TRBD1. The CDR3 contains 15 residues. CDR1 and CDR2 from the germline V gene are SGHRS and YFSETQ. Trimming removed 4 bases from V and 6 bases from J; junction bases left unmatched: 10. The chain's CDR3 is CASSPRDRGLGEQYF. The CDR3 DNA reads as TGCGCCAGCAGCCCCCGGGACAGGGGCTTAGGCGAGCAGTACTTC.

The CDR3 nucleotides read TGCGCCAGCAGCCCTTCCTTACCGGGGCTAGCGGAACACGATGAGCAGTTCTTC. It specifies CASSPSLPGLAEHDEQFF. This sequence joins TRBV4-1 and TRBJ2-1; TRBD2 aligns across 7 bases. V gave up 4 bases and J gave up 8 bases; unmatched junction bases: 20. This CDR3 has 18 residues. CDR1 and CDR2 from the germline V gene are MGHRA and YSYEKL.

This clone was seen just once. This rearrangement joins TRBV5-1 to TRBJ2-1, with unresolved D. The CDR3 loop spans 13 amino acids. Looked up from germline, CDR1 is SGHRS and CDR2 is YFSETQ. V shed 3 bases and J shed 8 bases, with 12 bases lying between them. CDR3 nucleotides: TGCGCCAGCAGCTGGCAGCGAATCGATGAGCAGTTCTTC. Protein: CASSWQRIDEQFF. Together with reference TRBV5-1 and TRBJ2-1, the CDR3 gives the full variable domain: KAGVTQTPRYLIKTRGQQVTLSCSPISGHRSVSWYQQTPGQGLQFLFEYFSETQRNKGNFPGRFSGRQFSNSRSEMNVSTLELGDSALYLCASSWQRIDEQFFGPGTRLTVL.

This chain uses TRBV2 with TRBJ2-7, with D perhaps matching TRBD1 (6 bases). CDR3 length: 17 amino acids. Between the trimmed V and J ends, which lost 4 bases and 0 bases, there was a span of 19 bases. CDR1 and CDR2 (germline): SNHLY, FYNNEI. The CDR3 is CASSGPLDRSLSYEQYF. CDR3 nucleotides: TGTGCCAGCAGTGGCCCCCTCGACAGGTCCCTCTCCTACGAGCAGTACTTC.

This rearrangement joins TRBV2 to TRBJ2-7; no clear D gene. Trimming stripped 3 bases from V and 4 bases from J, with 10 bases between. CDR3 length: 13 amino acids. Germline CDR1 and CDR2: SNHLY and FYNNEI. CDR3 amino acids: CASSDREFYEQYF. CDR3 sequence (DNA): TGTGCCAGCAGTGATCGCGAGTTTTACGAGCAGTACTTC.

The rearrangement uses TRBV2 and TRBJ1-4, with 10 nucleotides matching TRBD1. CDR3 size: 14 residues. Germline V gene data show CDR1 as SNHLY and CDR2 as FYNNEI. V gave up 4 bases and J gave up 6 bases; unmatched junction bases: 2. The CDR3 region is CASSGGTGDEKLFF. CDR3 in DNA: TGTGCCAGCAGTGGAGGGACAGGGGATGAAAAACTGTTTTTT.

The J gene is TRBJ2-7, the V gene TRBV10-3; D might be TRBD1 or TRBD2, each matching 6 bases. Trimming stripped 2 bases from V and 4 bases from J, with 15 bases between. CDR3 length: 15 residues. Germline loops: CDR1 ENHRY, CDR2 SYGVKD. This CDR3 reads CAISEPKGGKYEQYF. The CDR3 DNA follows: TGTGCCATCAGTGAGCCAAAGGGGGGAAAGTACGAGCAGTACTTC.

This chain uses TRBV7-8 with TRBJ2-4; possible D gene TRBD1, 5 bases. This CDR3 spans 15 amino acids. Trimming stripped 7 bases from V and 15 bases from J, with 28 bases between. Germline V CDR1 and CDR2: SGHVS, FQNEAQ. CDR3 sequence (DNA): TGTGCCAGCACCGACTCATTGCTGGCAGGGTATTTTCTGTACTTC. It specifies CASTDSLLAGYFLYF. The whole variable domain, remainder taken from reference TRBV7-8 and TRBJ2-4, is GAGVSQSPRYKVAKRGQDVALRCDPISGHVSLFWYQQALGQGPEFLTYFQNEAQLDKSGLPSDRFFAERPEGSVSTLKIQRTQQEDSAVYLCASTDSLLAGYFLYFGAGTRLSVL.

The rearrangement uses TRBV27 and TRBJ2-7, with D possibly TRBD1 on 5 matching bases. Per germline, CDR1 MNHEY and CDR2 SMNVEV (reference sequence). The CDR3 is 15 residues long. Trimming shortened V by 5 bases and J by 0 bases, and 14 bases separated the two germline ends. CDR3 residues: CASSPKQESSYEQYF. The CDR3 nucleotides read TGTGCCAGCAGTCCCAAACAGGAAAGCTCCTACGAGCAGTACTTC.

The gene calls are TRBV27 and TRBJ1-2; 8 bases are shared with TRBD1. Trimming at V came to 3 bases and at J to 3 bases, leaving 6 bases not matched to a gene. CDR3 length equals 15 residues. In germline, CDR1 is MNHEY, CDR2 SMNVEV (reference sequence). Here the CDR3 reads CASSFFQTGDYGYTF. DNA of the CDR3: TGTGCCAGCAGTTTCTTCCAGACAGGGGACTATGGCTACACCTTC.

The chain recombines TRBV16 with TRBJ2-3; TRBD1 agrees at 8 bases. Trimming cost V 4 bases and J 4 bases; bases outside gene matches: 7. Germline CDR1 KGHSY, CDR2 FQNENV. This CDR3 comprises 15 residues. This chain's CDR3 is CASSPTSGGPDTQYF. The CDR3 coding sequence is TGTGCCAGCAGCCCGACATCAGGGGGCCCAGATACGCAGTATTTT.

V usage is TRBV4-1 and J usage is TRBJ1-4; possible D gene TRBD1, 6 bases. Trimming took 0 bases from V and 5 from J, leaving 22 bases between them. The length of the CDR3 is 19 residues. Germline-derived CDR1 and CDR2 are MGHRA and YSYEKL. The CDR3 sequence: CASSQDPPASGGGNEKLFF. The DNA of the CDR3 is TGCGCCAGCAGCCAAGATCCCCCCGCGTCCGGAGGGGGGAATGAAAAACTGTTTTTT.

This clone was observed a single time. V usage is TRBV6-6 and J usage is TRBJ2-2, with D unclear. The CDR3 sequence is 12 residues long. Trimming left V 8 bases short and J 6 bases short, with 10 bases between. CDR1 and CDR2 (germline): MNHNY, SVGAGI (reference sequence). The CDR3 here is CASENEAGELFF. The CDR3, as DNA: TGTGCCAGCGAAAACGAGGCCGGGGAGCTGTTTTTT.